This TCR beta chain originates from a study of CD8+ T cells in alopecia areata. In germline, CDR1 is NSQYPW, CDR2 LRSPGD (reference sequence). CDR3 length equals 14 residues. After pooling, cutaneous lymph node cells were sorted with CD4, CD8alpha, NKG2D, NKG2ACE and other markers. In each case, RNA was isolated and then reverse transcribed into cDNA as the sequencing template. Here immunoSEQ multiplex PCR was the method, and the copy in TCRdb shows in-frame clones only, minus some. The sample holds around 290,000 clones, and no clone turns up only once. About this clone itself: Gene names and germline refer to mouse. The read ends 4 residues early relative to the CDR3; the germline J gene fills the gap.

This rearrangement joins TRBV1 to TRBJ1-2; tentative D call: TRBD1 (6 bases). This TCR came from a C3H/HeJ mouse with alopecia areata. Strain haplotype at MHC: H2-k. Sequencing used CD4+ T cells sorted from a lymph node. CDR3 DNA, as far as it was read: TGCACCTGCAGTGCAGTTGGGGGGGCGCCC. Its protein is CTCSAVGGAP. The whole CDR3 sequence is CTCSAVGGAPDYTF.